The 25 T cell receptor beta chains below come from one sample, sequenced in a study of molecular identifiers for immune sequencing clone quantification. In TCRdb, the PCR reads were re-called with MiXCR into one record per CDR3 protein. The data contain 9,500 to 15,000 distinct CDR3 sequences, roughly 18% of them singletons. Sequencing input: naive CD8+ T cells from blood, with Jurkat cell RNA spiked in. The subset is: FACS-sorted CD8+CD4-CCR7+CD45RA+ naive T cells. The receptors here all came from a human donor in good health. Some libraries in this study had Jurkat cell RNA spiked in.

This clonotype was seen many times. CDR3 nucleotides: TGCAGTGCTAGAGATCGCGGGAGGTCCGAAGAGACCCAGTACTTC. This encodes CSARDRGRSEETQYF. The rearrangement links TRBV20-1 to TRBJ2-5; the match to TRBD2 covers 8 bases. The CDR3 covers 15 residues. V shed 0 bases and J 3 bases; nucleotides not matched to a gene: 6. Per the germline V gene, CDR1 is DFQATT and CDR2 is SNEGSKA (reference sequence).

Worth noting for this clonotype: A read error may produce the germline difference seen at one junction end. V is TRBV11-3 and J is TRBJ2-2, with 12 bases fitting TRBD2. CDR3 length: 15 residues. Germline CDR1 reads SGHNT; CDR2 reads YENEEA. CDR3 residues: CAGSPWTSGTRELFF. The CDR3 DNA is TGTGCCGGCAGCCCCTGGACTAGCGGGACCCGGGAGCTGTTTTTT.

This clonotype was observed at least ten times. The chain has TRBV27 and TRBJ2-7, with 10 bases matching TRBD1. The germline V gene encodes CDR1 MNHEY and CDR2 SMNVEV (reference sequence). The CDR3 has 15 amino acids. The V gene end was trimmed by 2 bases and the J gene end by 2 bases; junction bases not matched to a gene: 3. The CDR3 coding sequence is TGTGCCAGCAGTTTAGACAGGGGGCCAACCTACGAGCAGTACTTC. It yields the protein CASSLDRGPTYEQYF.

This clonotype was seen a handful of times. V is TRBV20-1 and J is TRBJ1-2; TRBD1 is a possible D gene (6 bases). The germline V gene encodes CDR1 DFQATT and CDR2 SNEGSKA (reference sequence). V was shortened by 5 bases and J by 4 bases, with 14 bases between the two germline ends. The CDR3 contains 13 residues. This CDR3 reads CSAPRPDSYGYTF. CDR3 bases: TGCAGTGCTCCTCGCCCGGACAGCTATGGCTACACCTTC.

This clonotype is termed medium-sized. V gene TRBV6-1 combines with J gene TRBJ1-1; no reliable D call. The V and J ends lost 4 bases and 1 base respectively, with 4 bases between them. The CDR3 extends over 12 amino acids. CDR1 and CDR2 from the germline V gene are MNHNS and SASEGT. In DNA form, the CDR3 reads TGTGCCAGCAGTGTAGGGAACACTGAAGCTTTCTTT. Amino acid sequence: CASSVGNTEAFF.

This clonotype is termed medium-sized. The rearrangement joins TRBV7-9 to TRBJ2-2; the D is unclear. Germline CDR1 reads SEHNR; CDR2 reads FQNEAQ (reference sequence). V was cut by 8 bases and J by 1 base, with 11 bases left in between. The length of the CDR3 is 14 residues. CDR3 sequence reads: CASLPDRNTGELFF. The CDR3 coding sequence is TGTGCCAGCTTGCCAGACCGGAACACCGGGGAGCTGTTTTTT.

Comments on this clonotype: A much larger clone is a single base away; this may be a read error. The chain is built from TRBV7-9 and TRBJ1-2; 8 bases are shared with TRBD1. The CDR3 is 17 residues long. CDR1 is SEHNR, CDR2 FQNEAQ, per germline (reference sequence). The CDR3 protein is CASSFPQGQGPFYGYAF. In DNA, the CDR3 is TGTGCCAGCAGCTTTCCCCAAGGACAGGGACCCTTCTATGGCTACGCCTTC.

This clonotype was found many times. The rearrangement joins TRBV12-3 or TRBV12-4 to TRBJ2-3; no definite D call. CDR3 length: 14 residues. With 3 bases removed from V and 3 bases from J, the gap between germline ends came to 10 bases. CDR3 sequence reads: CASSFGGMTDTQYF. Written as DNA, the CDR3 is TGTGCCAGCAGTTTTGGTGGAATGACAGATACGCAGTATTTT.

Ten or more counts support this clonotype. The rearrangement joins TRBV13 to TRBJ1-5; D perhaps matches TRBD1 (6 bases). The CDR3 has 16 residues. V lost 0 bases, J lost 1 base, and 10 bases lay in between. Per germline, CDR1 PRHDT and CDR2 FYEKMQ (reference sequence). The DNA for the CDR3 is TGTGCCAGCAGCTTAGGTACAGGGAAGAGCAATCAGCCCCAGCATTTT. This encodes CASSLGTGKSNQPQHF.

Relative to its sample, this clonotype is medium-sized. J is TRBJ2-1 and V is TRBV7-8; possibly TRBD1 for D (5 bases). Trimming cost V 1 base and J 8 bases, with 18 bases left between them. CDR1 SGHVS and CDR2 FQNEAQ come from the germline V gene. The CDR3 loop spans 16 amino acids. Here the CDR3 reads CASSLVRQGSIHEQFF. In DNA, the CDR3 is TGTGCCAGCAGCTTAGTCAGGCAGGGATCGATCCATGAGCAGTTCTTC.

This clonotype was detected ten times or more. The chain combines TRBV7-8 with TRBJ2-5; TRBD1 is a possible D gene (5 bases). V was pared by 7 bases and J by 5 bases, with 20 bases between. The CDR3 runs to 15 residues. Germline-derived CDR1 and CDR2 are SGHVS and FQNEAQ. CDR3: CASNWILAGSETQYF. The CDR3 region has the DNA TGTGCCAGCAATTGGATCCTTGCAGGGTCGGAGACCCAGTACTTC.

By proportion, this clonotype is medium-sized. This chain links TRBV2 with TRBJ2-1; D tentatively reads TRBD1 or TRBD2 (5 bases each). CDR1 SNHLY and CDR2 FYNNEI come from the germline V gene. This CDR3 spans 14 amino acids. V gave up 9 bases and J gave up 1 base, with 13 bases separating them. The CDR3 DNA sequence: TGTGCCAGGGGGGACGCTGAGTCCTACAATGAGCAGTTCTTC. Protein sequence: CARGDAESYNEQFF. Filled out from reference TRBV2 and TRBJ2-1, the complete variable domain reads EPEVTQTPSHQVTQMGQEVILRCVPISNHLYFYWYRQILGQKVEFLVSFYNNEISEKSEIFDDQFSVERPDGSNFTLKIRSTKLEDSAMYFCARGDAESYNEQFFGPGTRLTVL.

In its sample, this clonotype is medium-sized. The rearrangement joins TRBV20-1 to TRBJ2-7; 8 nucleotides align to TRBD1. V lost 4 bases and J lost 2; bases outside the gene matches: 4. Germline CDR1 is DFQATT and CDR2 is SNEGSKA (reference sequence). This CDR3 region has 13 residues. The CDR3 nucleotides are TGCAGTGCTAAGGACAGGGCAGCCTACGAGCAGTACTTC. Protein product: CSAKDRAAYEQYF.

By sample fraction, this clonotype is medium-sized. The V call is TRBV6-1, the J call TRBJ1-4; D not resolved. This CDR3 spans 14 amino acids. V gave up 3 bases and J gave up 8 bases, with 13 bases separating them. CDR1 MNHNS and CDR2 SASEGT come from the germline V gene. The CDR3 reads CASSDLGISEKLFF. As DNA, the CDR3 is TGTGCCAGCAGTGACCTGGGGATTAGCGAAAAACTGTTTTTT.

This clonotype is deemed medium-sized. The chain uses TRBV20-1 and TRBJ2-3; 9 bases align to TRBD2. Germline V gives CDR1 DFQATT, CDR2 SNEGSKA (reference sequence). The CDR3 covers 19 residues. Trimming took 1 base from V and 4 from J; bases not matched to a gene: 18. The CDR3 DNA reads TGCAGTGCTAGAGGGGTGGGGATAGCGGGAGAAGCAGGCGCAGATACGCAGTATTTT. This encodes CSARGVGIAGEAGADTQYF.

Details on this clonotype: A much larger clone lies one base from this, so it may be a read error. The chain carries TRBV5-3 and TRBJ1-6; 9 bases are shared with TRBD1. TRBV5-3 is assigned to the ORF class and has an uncertain function. Trimming removed 10 bases from V and 7 bases from J; junction bases left unmatched: 12. The CDR3 has 15 residues. The CDR3 is CAGSGRGQGNSPLHF. In DNA form, the CDR3 reads TGTGCCGGCAGCGGCCGGGGACAGGGAAATTCACCCCTCCACTTT.

Sample share makes this clonotype medium-sized (0.01 to 0.1%). This rearrangement joins TRBV4-1 to TRBJ1-1; no firm D call. The germline gives CDR1 MGHRA, CDR2 YSYEKL. Trimming stripped 5 bases from V and 1 base from J, with 11 bases between. The CDR3 is 14 residues long. CDR3 coding DNA: TGCGCCAGCAGCTATGATAGGACGAACACTGAAGCTTTCTTT. Amino acids: CASSYDRTNTEAFF.

This clonotype was seen at least ten times. The V and J genes are TRBV20-1 and TRBJ2-7, with 7 bases fitting TRBD2. The CDR3 covers 17 residues. Per the germline V gene, CDR1 is DFQATT and CDR2 is SNEGSKA (reference sequence). V lost 5 bases and J lost 3; bases outside the gene matches: 19. The CDR3 loop is CSAESGTLAVGVYEQYF. The CDR3 nucleotides read TGCAGTGCTGAATCGGGCACTCTAGCGGTAGGAGTCTACGAGCAGTACTTC.

A word on this clonotype: Given a much more abundant clone one base away, this may be a read error. The J gene is TRBJ2-7, the V gene TRBV10-3; D ambiguous. CDR1 and CDR2 from the germline V gene are ENHRY and SYGVKD. The CDR3 has 13 residues. The CDR3 sequence: CAIGESNYYEQYF. CDR3 bases: TGTGCCATCGGTGAGTCGAACTACTACGAGCAGTACTTC.

By frequency in the sample, this clonotype is medium-sized. The J gene is TRBJ1-4, the V gene TRBV29-1; no firm D call. Per the germline V gene, CDR1 is SQVTM and CDR2 is ANQGSEA. The CDR3 has 16 residues. Trimming removed 1 base at V and 0 bases at J, with 12 bases between. The chain's CDR3 is CSVEASASATNEKLFF. DNA of the CDR3: TGCAGCGTTGAAGCGTCGGCTTCTGCAACTAATGAAAAACTGTTTTTT.

Worth noting for this clonotype: A much larger clone lies one base from this, so it may be a read error. CDR3 amino acids: CASSFPGGLFF. CDR3 coding DNA: TGTGCCAGCAGTTTTCCCGGGGGGCTGTTTTTT. V usage is TRBV12-3 or TRBV12-4 and J usage is TRBJ2-2; a possible D gene is TRBD2 (6 bases). The CDR3 extends over 11 amino acids.

As to this clonotype: A much larger clone is a single base away; this may be a read error. The chain uses TRBV7-9 and TRBJ2-1, with D hard to call. The CDR3 runs 13 residues. Germline values: CDR1 SEHNR, CDR2 FQNEAQ (reference sequence). This CDR3 reads CDSNPSSFNEQFF. CDR3 nucleotide sequence: TGTGACAGCAACCCGAGCAGTTTCAATGAGCAGTTCTTC.

The chain links TRBV5-4 to TRBJ2-7, with D perhaps TRBD1 (6 bases). V was shortened by 0 bases and J by 3 bases, with 10 bases between the two germline ends. Germline CDR1 reads SGHNT; CDR2 reads YYREEE (reference sequence). The CDR3 contains 14 residues. In nucleotides, the CDR3 is TGTGCCAGCAGCTTGGGGACAGAAAACTACGAGCAGTACTTC. This translates into CASSLGTENYEQYF.

To note about this clonotype: The junction does not match germline at one end; this may be a read error. The chain couples TRBV7-9 to TRBJ2-6, with D perhaps TRBD1 (5 bases). Germline assignment: CDR1 SEHNR and CDR2 FQNEAQ (reference sequence). The CDR3 covers 19 residues. CDR3 residues: CASSSFQGKKGTGANVLAF. DNA of the CDR3: TGTGCCAGCAGCTCCTTCCAAGGAAAGAAGGGTACTGGGGCCAACGTCCTGGCTTTT.

Of note for this clonotype: This may come from a read error, since a much larger clone is one base off. The CDR3 end shows no conserved phenylalanine or tryptophan, and so a read error is likely. This CDR3 reads CASSLPHFVGVYGYTL. CDR3 nucleotide sequence: TGTGCCAGCAGTTTGCCCCATTTTGTAGGCGTTTATGGCTACACCCTC. The chain couples TRBV12-3 or TRBV12-4 to TRBJ1-2; D gene unclear. Trimming took off 3 bases at V and 5 bases at J, with 19 bases between the two ends. CDR3 length: 16 residues.